This TCR beta chain comes out of a study of cytomegalovirus exposure and HLA in healthy donors (dated by TCRdb to 2016 to 2017). Regarding the study in general: In an earlier analysis of roughly 500 of the donors, around 300 Gb of sequence data and approximately 100 million unique TCR beta sequences from roughly 180 million T cells were reported. About 300 gigabases of sequencing data and approximately 85 million unique TCR sequences were included in an early release covering roughly 600 HLA-typed donors. The genetic ancestry cluster associated with self-reported Caucasian donors included 81% of the roughly 400 genotyped donors. The study aimed to test whether cataloging public T cell receptors could reveal signatures of past pathogen exposure. The study profiled the T cell repertoires of hundreds of subjects by immunosequencing and related them to cytomegalovirus serostatus. In addition to the first cohort of roughly 700 subjects, a separate validation cohort of around 110 different subjects was used. High-throughput TCR immunosequencing, statistical association of individual TCRs with disease status, and machine learning were combined to predict cytomegalovirus infection status. In a later analysis, previously published TCR beta repertoires from 600 to 850 donors were re-analyzed and high-resolution HLA genotyping was added so that TCR occurrence patterns could be studied. Rather than drawing on any new phenotypic data, the later analysis identified candidate immune exposures from TCR beta sequences and the way those sequences occurred across donors. To decide whether each TCR beta V gene segment behaved as functional or pseudogenic, an earlier analysis of fewer than 750 of the donors relied on high-throughput TCR beta sequencing. Donor age, sex, ethnicity and CMV serostatus were compiled alongside the repertoire data. In a later genetic analysis, genome-wide SNP genotypes for about three fifths of the 666 donors were used, and that subset was treated as a discovery cohort. All discovery cohort repertoires had been generated using a single sequencing platform. Class I and class II HLA loci were covered by the typing at four-digit resolution. The number of donors typed differed by locus, with about 629-640 for A, B, C, DRB1 and DQB1, more than 500 for DQA1, 600 to 610 for DPA1, and roughly 450 for DPB1. Because of strong linkage in the cohort, five DR-DQ haplotypes were treated as single units for association and clustering. Among approximately 370 genotyped donors of the cohort, an average of around 240,000 unique TCR beta nucleotide sequences was sequenced per donor, of which about 19% were non-productive. Summary of the overall study and its limitations: CMV serostatus was the only immune exposure information available for the cohort. In a later analysis, some 18,000 TCR beta sequences were associated with specific HLA alleles at a false discovery rate of 0.05. V-gene and J-gene trimming of TCR beta chains was associated with a missense DCLRE1C variant in a later genetic analysis, and the association was replicated in an independent cohort. This cohort had only TCR beta chains sequenced, and the lack of alpha or paired-chain data limited which features could be detected. Assigning TCR associations to individual alleles was difficult when HLA alleles, especially DR and DQ, strongly co-occurred. A later analysis found that HLA-associated TCR beta chains were more clonally expanded and had lower generation probabilities than equally common non-associated chains. In the study, around 160 TCR beta chains were listed as associated with cytomegalovirus. Roughly uniform sequencing depth across donors was assumed in presence/absence analyses, although this assumption may not hold. Linkage disequilibrium might explain the correlated functional status among segregating V segments, but an unknown experimental factor could not be ruled out. According to a later genetic analysis, donors in an Asian-associated ancestry cluster had fewer N-insertions in productive TCRs than the approximately 700-donor mean. Cytomegalovirus status was reported to be diagnosed by the classifier with high specificity and sensitivity in both the original and validation cohorts. In an earlier analysis of several hundred of the donors, most TCR beta V segments were observed in productive rearrangements about 87% or about 30% of the time, broadly matching IMGT annotations. The authors suggested that the approach could potentially be extended to other disease states and immunological phenotypes. Because counts were too low, 15 to 20 rarely observed V segments, including chromosome 9 orphons, were excluded from the earlier analysis of under 650 of the donors. A group of highly shared sequence variants was considered likely to be a technical artifact of the sequencing pipeline. A later analysis found that most CMV-associated TCR beta chains appeared HLA-restricted, with HLA associations seemingly driven largely by CMV exposure. Because the 87-base-pair reads could not distinguish some IMGT-functional V segments, including TRBV6-2 and TRBV6-3, those segments were excluded. Several of the top co-occurrence clusters appeared to be linked to parvovirus B19, influenza, CMV and Epstein-Barr virus, according to a later analysis. Across donors, most TCR sequences were observed very rarely, whereas some public TCRs were present in many individuals. In vitro tests confirmed that a few of the cytomegalovirus-associated TCR beta chains recognize cytomegalovirus antigens. Because some donors lacked HLA typing at each locus, the association tests relied only on the typed subset. A further reported finding was that TCR beta sequences accurately predicted the HLA-A and HLA-B alleles for most subjects in the first cohort. A later analysis found that TCR association rates varied across HLA loci, with DRB1 alleles showing the most associated TCRs and HLA-C alleles the fewest.

In the case of this clone: Its antigen is still unknown.

Libraries were built with the immunoSEQ multiplex PCR assay. The multiplex PCR relied on a mix of 60 forward primers for TCR Vbeta segments and 13 reverse primers for TCR Jbeta segments. Amplification of the CDR3 region of rearranged TCR beta genes was performed with a multiplex PCR assay on genomic DNA. The Illumina HiSeq System was used to sequence the amplified TCR beta libraries as 87-base-pair reads. From the authors' description of their analysis: In a later analysis, tens of millions of unique TCR beta chains were counted across the approximately 670 repertoires, and approximately 11 million of these chains were shared by at least two donors. Raw reads were error-corrected and collapsed into unique sequences by a nearest-neighbor algorithm in which closely related sequences were merged to remove PCR and sequencing errors. Alignment of CDR3 sequences to IMGT reference sequences was used to assign V, D and J gene segments. For a sequence to be retained, a match of at least six nucleotides to both a V gene segment and a J gene segment was required. Rearrangements were called productive when the CDR3 lacked stop codons and stayed in frame with V and J; all others were non-productive. Following IMGT convention, CDR3 was defined as the stretch from the second conserved V-encoded cysteine to the conserved J-encoded phenylalanine. The earlier analysis of a few hundred of the donors excluded sequences that lacked an unambiguous match to a single V gene segment. In an earlier analysis of 450 to 750 of the donors, a V segment was called functional when productive rearrangements were above 56.7%, and segregating when the standard deviation between donors exceeded 5%. A statistical classification framework was built to diagnose cytomegalovirus status from the catalog of TCR beta chain sequences. A later analysis assigned V and J genes by comparing TCR nucleotide sequences with IMGT/GENE-DB human TR gene sequences. Using the TCRdist pipeline, a later analysis assigned CDR3 sequences along with most-parsimonious VDJ recombination scenarios. A later analysis defined each TCR beta chain by its CDR3 amino acid sequence plus V-gene family, and excluded reads lacking a unique V-gene family. A later analysis removed roughly 590 highly shared, low-generation-probability nucleotide sequences to deal with suspected cross-contamination and a sequencing artifact. A later analysis calculated a clonal expansion index for each public chain from normalized within-repertoire ranks of inferred template counts. A later analysis computed generation probabilities with a VDJ recombination model fitted to out-of-frame rearrangements, and checked the results against IGoR. A later analysis scored TCR-TCR, TCR-HLA and TCR-CMV co-occurrence with hypergeometric tests, applying a repertoire-size bias correction to TCR pairs. A later analysis estimated false discovery rates by permuting HLA or CMV assignments 20 times. In a later analysis, co-occurring TCRs were grouped using DBSCAN, and TCRdist sequence similarity was added for clustering within HLA-allele-positive subsets. For co-occurrence clustering, repertoires with fewer than 30,000 or more than 120,000 public chains were excluded, along with about five repertoires with anomalous nucleotide sharing. TCRdb re-hosts the immuneACCESS table, in-frame sequences only. Its copies lack some clones; in the studies checked, an unresolved V gene accounts for under half of them, and the cause for the rest is not known. The DNA gave D and trimming, while V, J and clone size come from that table. This sample's listing comprises approximately 72,000 clones. Approximately 5.3% of the sample belongs to the ten largest clones.

CDR1 and CDR2 are read off the germline V gene as SQVTM and ANQGSEA. V was cut back by 4 bases and J by 8 bases, leaving a gap of 19 bases between them. The CDR3, from cysteine to phenylalanine, totals 14 residues. Only the CDR3 DNA is retained, 42 bases long and in frame from the first base. In total, over 600 healthy bone marrow donors made up the cohort. At the time of sampling, every cohort member was nominally healthy, though immune exposures that went unrecorded were likely present. The donor tested CMV seropositive, placing the donor among the 289 seropositive members of the cohort. Every donor gave a peripheral blood sample, and the peripheral blood mononuclear cells from that sample were used for TCR beta sequencing. Genomic DNA extraction from the blood cell samples was performed with the Qiagen DNeasy Blood Extraction Kit.

This TCR was sampled from a middle-aged woman in good health and CMV-seropositive. This sequence uses TRBV29-1 and TRBJ2-3; a tentative D call is TRBD2 (7 bases match). Sequenced sample: PBMCs. The nucleotide sequence is TGCAGCGTTGGCAGGGGAGGGAGTGAGAGTACGCAGTATTTT. Translated, it reads CSVGRGGSESTQYF.